A selection of T cell receptor beta chains follows, all from one sample in a study of cytomegalovirus exposure and HLA in healthy donors. The repertoire was sequenced with immunoSEQ multiplex PCR; TCRdb's copy has only in-frame clones and lacks some. The sample holds roughly 120,000 clones; over 60% are singletons and the top ten take 3.5% to 4.5%. The sequencing input was PBMCs. These receptors came from a man aged 25 to 40 in good health and CMV-seropositive. Both conserved end residues are part of each CDR3. D genes are given only for firm matches. For some rows the clone size is stated as once, few or many, or as a class when expanded; others skip it.

D: TRBD1
size: -
V: TRBV7-9
J: TRBJ2-5
length: 15
CDR3: CASSLAGTGEETQYF
DNA: TGTGCCAGCAGCCTAGCCGGGACAGGGGAAGAGACCCAGTACTTC

D: TRBD1
size: -
V: TRBV12-5
J: TRBJ2-1
length: 15
CDR3: CASGLGRGRMDEQFF
DNA: TGTGCTAGTGGTTTGGGCAGGGGGCGCATGGATGAGCAGTTCTTC

D: TRBD1
size: -
V: TRBV7-6
J: TRBJ1-1
length: 16
CDR3: CASSGTTGDGGTEAFF
DNA: TGTGCCAGCAGCGGGACGACAGGGGATGGGGGCACTGAAGCTTTCTTT

D: TRBD2
size: few
V: TRBV9
J: TRBJ2-3
length: 15
CDR3: CASKKGAGFSDTQYF
DNA: TGTGCCAGCAAAAAGGGAGCGGGGTTCTCAGATACGCAGTATTTT

D: -
size: -
V: TRBV6-1
J: TRBJ1-5
length: 15
CDR3: CASSGTVNSNQPQHF
DNA: TGTGCCAGCAGTGGGACAGTAAATAGCAATCAGCCCCAGCATTTT

D: -
size: -
V: TRBV7-3
J: TRBJ2-6
length: 15
CDR3: CASSLTGVGANVLTF
DNA: TGTGCCAGCAGCTTAACAGGGGTCGGGGCCAACGTCCTGACTTTC

D: TRBD2
size: -
V: TRBV5-4
J: TRBJ2-3
length: 16
CDR3: CASSLPSGGEADTQYF
DNA: TGTGCCAGCAGCTTGCCTAGCGGGGGGGAGGCAGATACGCAGTATTTT

D: -
size: -
V: TRBV6-4
J: TRBJ2-1
length: 15
CDR3: CASSEVGEGYNEQFF
DNA: TGTGCCAGCAGTGAGGTGGGAGAGGGATACAATGAGCAGTTCTTC

D: TRBD1
size: -
V: TRBV7-6
J: TRBJ1-4
length: 15
CDR3: CASSRTGWGNEKLFF
DNA: TGTGCCAGCAGCCGGACAGGGTGGGGTAATGAAAAACTGTTTTTT

D: TRBD1
size: -
V: TRBV6-6
J: TRBJ1-2
length: 14
CDR3: CASTLSVGGGGYTF
DNA: TGTGCCAGCACCCTCTCAGTAGGGGGCGGTGGCTACACCTTC

D: TRBD2
size: -
V: TRBV6-4
J: TRBJ2-1
length: 16
CDR3: CASSDSDGRGSNEQFF
DNA: TGTGCCAGCAGTGACTCGGACGGGAGGGGGTCAAATGAGCAGTTCTTC

D: -
size: -
V: TRBV2
J: TRBJ1-5
length: 13
CDR3: CASREGVGQPQHF
DNA: TGTGCCAGCAGAGAGGGGGTAGGACAGCCCCAGCATTTT

D: TRBD1
size: -
V: TRBV28
J: TRBJ2-2
length: 19
CDR3: CASSSTGTGIEWYTGELFF
DNA: TGTGCCAGCAGCTCAACCGGGACAGGGATCGAGTGGTACACCGGGGAGCTGTTTTTT

D: -
size: -
V: TRBV5-1
J: TRBJ2-3
length: 13
CDR3: CASTPPGTDTQYF
DNA: TGCGCCAGCACCCCCCCCGGCACAGATACGCAGTATTTT

D: -
size: -
V: TRBV11-3
J: TRBJ1-1
length: 16
CDR3: CASSLGGAKLNTEAFF
DNA: TGTGCCAGCAGCTTGGGGGGGGCTAAGCTAAACACTGAAGCTTTCTTT

D: -
size: -
V: TRBV29-1
J: TRBJ1-1
length: 14
CDR3: CSVGRDSANTEAFF
DNA: TGCAGCGTAGGGAGGGATTCAGCGAACACTGAAGCTTTCTTT

D: TRBD2
size: -
V: TRBV10-3
J: TRBJ2-5
length: 15
CDR3: CAISWGGRIQETQYF
DNA: TGTGCCATCAGCTGGGGGGGACGGATACAAGAGACCCAGTACTTC

D: TRBD2
size: -
V: TRBV7-9
J: TRBJ2-3
length: 17
CDR3: CASSSSGTSGSTDTQYF
DNA: TGTGCCAGCAGCTCGTCCGGGACTAGCGGGAGCACAGATACGCAGTATTTT

D: -
size: -
V: TRBV2
J: TRBJ2-5
length: 11
CDR3: CATTGQETQYF
DNA: TGTGCCACGACAGGCCAAGAGACCCAGTACTTC

D: -
size: once
V: TRBV5-4
J: TRBJ1-6
length: 16
CDR3: CASSSYGGPDNSPLHF
DNA: TGTGCCAGCAGCTCTTACGGGGGACCCGATAATTCACCCCTCCACTTT

D: -
size: -
V: TRBV6-1
J: TRBJ1-5
length: 15
CDR3: CASSENGVRDQPQHF
DNA: TGTGCCAGCAGTGAAAATGGGGTCAGGGATCAGCCCCAGCATTTT

D: TRBD1
size: once
V: TRBV10-3
J: TRBJ1-2
length: 13
CDR3: CAIRQGANYGYTF
DNA: TGTGCCATCAGGCAGGGGGCTAACTATGGCTACACCTTC

D: -
size: few
V: TRBV4-3
J: TRBJ1-2
length: 15
CDR3: CASSQDIGGNYGYTF
DNA: TGCGCCAGCAGCCAAGATATAGGAGGTAACTATGGCTACACCTTC

D: TRBD1
size: -
V: TRBV28
J: TRBJ1-1
length: 14
CDR3: CASSFGRGLGEAFF
DNA: TGTGCCAGCAGTTTCGGCAGGGGGTTGGGTGAAGCTTTCTTT

D: -
size: -
V: TRBV5-6
J: TRBJ2-7
length: 14
CDR3: CASSLAHTNYEQYF
DNA: TGTGCCAGCAGCTTGGCACACACCAACTACGAGCAGTACTTC

D: -
size: few
V: TRBV4-2
J: TRBJ2-1
length: 15
CDR3: CASSPTLDSYNEQFF
DNA: TGTGCCAGCAGCCCCACACTAGACTCCTACAATGAGCAGTTCTTC

D: TRBD2
size: -
V: TRBV7-2
J: TRBJ2-3
length: 19
CDR3: CASSFRPLEAGVFADTQYF
DNA: TGTGCCAGCAGCTTTAGGCCCCTTGAAGCGGGAGTATTCGCAGATACGCAGTATTTT

D: TRBD1
size: -
V: TRBV6-6
J: TRBJ1-2
length: 15
CDR3: CASSRRTGTGYGYTF
DNA: TGTGCCAGCAGTCGACGAACCGGGACAGGGTATGGCTACACCTTC

D: TRBD2
size: -
V: TRBV4-1
J: TRBJ2-1
length: 15
CDR3: CASSPRTSGYNEQFF
DNA: TGCGCCAGCAGCCCCCGGACTAGCGGATACAATGAGCAGTTCTTC

D: TRBD2
size: -
V: TRBV7-3
J: TRBJ2-7
length: 15
CDR3: CASSLTSGGAYEQYF
DNA: TGTGCCAGCAGCTTGACTAGCGGGGGGGCCTACGAGCAGTACTTC

D: -
size: -
V: TRBV4-2
J: TRBJ2-7
length: 14
CDR3: CASSQKGAYYEQYF
DNA: TGTGCCAGCAGCCAAAAGGGAGCTTACTACGAGCAGTACTTC